Described below is a single T cell receptor beta chain sequence and its context. CDR3 length equals 13 residues. Germline V CDR1 and CDR2: MNHEY, SVGAGI. Deletions cut 0 bases from V and 4 bases from J, with 6 bases between. This sample was taken from a study of T cell changes during pregnancy in multiple sclerosis. The protocol was immunoSEQ multiplex PCR, while the TCRdb copy is restricted to in-frame clones and leaves out a portion. Of 25,000 to 35,000 clones in the sample, approximately 89% were seen once. The sequencing used CD8+ T cells from peripheral blood mononuclear cells, collected in the first trimester of pregnancy. This chain joins TRBV6-5 and TRBJ1-2; perhaps TRBD1 as D (5 bases). This clonotype was sampled from a female donor with multiple sclerosis, enrolled in a pregnancy study. In DNA form, the CDR3 reads TGTGCCAGCAGTTACTCTACAGGCTATGGCTACACCTTC. Its protein product is CASSYSTGYGYTF.